These 29 T cell receptor beta chains were all obtained from the same sample, sequenced in a study of blood T cell repertoires in COVID-19. Method: immunoSEQ multiplex PCR; TCRdb's copy keeps in-frame clones and lacks some. The sample includes roughly 200,000 clones, approximately 83% of them seen just once. Sequencing input: PBMCs or T cells enriched from blood (not recorded which). The receptors here all came from a woman aged 40 to 55 with acute COVID-19.

V and J are TRBV9 and TRBJ2-1; D remains unclear. This CDR3 has 12 amino acids. CDR1 SGDLS and CDR2 YYNGEE come from the germline V gene. With 0 bases removed from V and 8 bases from J, the gap between germline ends came to 6 bases. This chain's CDR3 is CASSVALDEQFF. CDR3 sequence (DNA): TGTGCCAGCAGCGTAGCTCTCGATGAGCAGTTCTTC.

This clone was counted a few times. The V gene is TRBV3-1 (or the pseudogene TRBV3-2), the J gene TRBJ2-3; no reliable D call. This CDR3 is 15 amino acids long. Trimming left V 4 bases short and J 2 bases short, with 13 bases between. In germline, CDR1 is LGHDT, CDR2 YNNKEL (reference sequence). This CDR3 is CASSPELLNTDTQYF. CDR3 sequence (DNA): TGTGCCAGCAGCCCAGAACTTCTCAACACAGATACGCAGTATTTT.

The genes are TRBV5-1 and TRBJ2-3; 9 bases match TRBD1. CDR3 length equals 16 residues. V was clipped by 3 bases and J by 4 bases; unmatched bases: 9. The germline V gene has CDR1 SGHRS and CDR2 YFSETQ. CDR3 sequence (DNA): TGCGCCAGCAGCTCGGGACAGGGAGGTGGCGCAGATACGCAGTATTTT. Protein sequence: CASSSGQGGGADTQYF.

The chain links TRBV4-3 to TRBJ2-7, with 11 bases lining up with TRBD2. V lost 1 base to trimming and J lost 2 bases; unmatched junction nucleotides: 13. Germline V CDR1 and CDR2: LGHNA, YSLEER. This CDR3 contains 19 residues. CDR3 nucleotides: TGCGCCAGCAGCCAAGCGACTAGCGGGACCCGCTACCCGCCCTACGAGCAGTACTTC. Translation: CASSQATSGTRYPPYEQYF.

The V and J genes are TRBV28 and TRBJ1-5; D is unclear. The CDR3 contains 14 residues. Germline assignment: CDR1 MDHEN and CDR2 SYDVKM. V was shortened by 5 bases and J by 4 bases, with 12 bases between the two germline ends. Here the CDR3 DNA reads TGTGCCAGCAGTCCCGACACGGTTAATCAGCCCCAGCATTTT. Amino acid sequence: CASSPDTVNQPQHF.

The DNA for the CDR3 is TGTGCCAGCAGCTTAGGAGGGACAGGGGACGAAAAACTGTTTTTT. Translating it yields CASSLGGTGDEKLFF. This chain connects TRBV7-2 to TRBJ1-4; 10 nucleotides line up with TRBD1. The V segment lost 1 base and the J segment 8 bases; nucleotides outside the gene matches: 4. The CDR3 extends over 15 amino acids. Germline CDR1 is SGHTA and CDR2 is FQGNSA.

CDR3 nucleotide sequence: TGCGCCAGCAGTGTGGAAACAGGGGGAGCGGAGCTGTTTTTT. Residues: CASSVETGGAELFF. The chain carries TRBV10-1 and TRBJ2-2; 8 nucleotides align to TRBD1. The CDR3 sequence is 14 residues long. With V trimmed by 4 bases and J by 10 bases, 8 bases remained unmatched. Germline V gives CDR1 WNHNN, CDR2 SYGVQD (reference sequence).

The chain is built from TRBV24-1 and TRBJ2-7, with 7 nucleotides matching TRBD1. The CDR3 consists of 15 residues. Germline V gives CDR1 KGHDR, CDR2 SFDVKD. V was clipped by 3 bases and J by 2 bases; unmatched bases: 6. In DNA form, the CDR3 reads TGTGCCACCAGTGATCCTCGACAGGGCACCTACGAGCAGTACTTC. Translation gives CATSDPRQGTYEQYF.

This sequence joins TRBV5-6 and TRBJ2-7; TRBD2 might be the D (6 bases). The CDR3 runs 11 residues. Trimming left V 2 bases short and J 11 bases short, with 11 bases between. Germline lookup yields CDR1 SGHDT and CDR2 YYEEEE. CDR3 residues: CASSLDGGEYF. The CDR3 DNA reads TGTGCCAGCAGCTTAGACGGAGGGGAGTACTTC.

The V and J genes are TRBV28 and TRBJ2-7, with 7 nucleotides matching TRBD1. The V gene end was trimmed by 7 bases and the J gene end by 6 bases; junction bases not matched to a gene: 9. CDR1 and CDR2 from the germline V gene are MDHEN and SYDVKM. The CDR3 runs to 13 residues. CDR3 region: CASTLDRVGEQYF. DNA for the CDR3: TGTGCCAGCACCCTCGACAGGGTAGGCGAGCAGTACTTC. The whole variable domain, filled in from reference TRBV28 and TRBJ2-7, reads DVKVTQSSRYLVKRTGEKVFLECVQDMDHENMFWYRQDPGLGLRLIYFSYDVKMKEKGDIPEGYSVSREKKERFSLILESASTNQTSMYLCASTLDRVGEQYFGPGTRLTVT.

In its sample, this clone is medium-sized. This chain connects TRBV12-3 or TRBV12-4 to TRBJ2-1, with D unresolved. The CDR3 runs to 13 residues. The germline V and J ends were trimmed by 2 bases and 9 bases, with 11 bases remaining between them. The DNA for the CDR3 is TGTGCCAGCAGTTTATCGGATCCGGGTGAGCAGTTCTTC. Encoded protein: CASSLSDPGEQFF.

This clone was recorded once. This chain connects TRBV15 to TRBJ1-4; a weak D match, TRBD1 (5 bases). CDR1 LNHNV and CDR2 YYDKDF come from the germline V gene (reference sequence). The CDR3 is 16 amino acids. V was clipped by 0 bases and J by 3 bases, with 11 bases between them. In DNA, the CDR3 is TGTGCCACCAGCAGAGATGCGACAGTTCCTAATGAAAAACTGTTTTTT. Protein: CATSRDATVPNEKLFF.

This chain uses TRBV10-2 with TRBJ2-7; weak D call: TRBD1 (7 bases). Trimming stripped 8 bases from V and 1 base from J, with 12 bases between. Germline V gives CDR1 WSHSY, CDR2 SAAADI. The CDR3 is 13 residues long. CDR3 DNA sequence: TGCGCCAGCGGGCGGGACAGATCCTACGAGCAGTACTTC. This translates into CASGRDRSYEQYF.

The CDR3 here is CASSSGDGGYTF. The CDR3 region has the DNA TGTGCCAGCAGCTCGGGGGATGGTGGCTACACCTTC. V is TRBV7-3 and J is TRBJ1-2; perhaps TRBD1 as D (5 bases). The CDR3 extends over 12 amino acids. Germline CDR1 SGHTA, CDR2 FQGTGA. V lost 4 bases and J 7 bases, leaving 10 bases between the germline ends.

The chain recombines TRBV18 with TRBJ2-3; a possible D gene is TRBD1 (6 bases). Per germline, CDR1 KGHSH and CDR2 LQKENI. Trimming left V 1 base short and J 6 bases short, with 14 bases between. The length of the CDR3 is 15 residues. CDR3 DNA: TGTGCCAGCTCACCACAACAGGGCTCGGATGATACGCAGTATTTT. Translating gives CASSPQQGSDDTQYF.

The V gene is TRBV25-1, the J gene TRBJ2-1, with TRBD2 identical over 8 bases. The trim removed 3 bases at V and 7 bases at J, leaving 8 bases unmatched. This CDR3 is 15 amino acids long. Germline assignment: CDR1 MGHDK and CDR2 SYGVNS. The CDR3 is CASSDPAGVVNEQFF. As DNA, the CDR3 is TGTGCCAGCAGTGATCCAGCGGGAGTCGTAAATGAGCAGTTCTTC. Using reference TRBV25-1 and TRBJ2-1 for the parts outside the CDR3, the full variable domain is EADIYQTPRYLVIGTGKKITLECSQTMGHDKMYWYQQDPGMELHLIHYSYGVNSTEKGDLSSESTVSRIRTEHFPLTLESARPSHTSQYLCASSDPAGVVNEQFFGPGTRLTVL.

J is TRBJ2-2 and V is TRBV10-2; no clear D gene. The germline V gene has CDR1 WSHSY and CDR2 SAAADI. Trimming shortened V by 0 bases and J by 4 bases, and 9 bases separated the two germline ends. The CDR3 runs 15 residues. CDR3 region: CASSESRPGTGELFF. CDR3 in DNA: TGCGCCAGCAGTGAGTCTAGGCCGGGCACCGGGGAGCTGTTTTTT.

This clone was observed a single time. The chain couples TRBV7-9 to TRBJ1-3; D is unresolved. CDR1 SEHNR and CDR2 FQNEAQ come from the germline V gene (reference sequence). The V end was cut by 2 bases, the J end by 8 bases, with 10 bases between. The length of the CDR3 is 13 residues. The CDR3 DNA is TGTGCCAGCAGCTTATCGGTCCTGGACACCATATATTTT. Protein: CASSLSVLDTIYF.

The chain recombines TRBV6-2 or TRBV6-3 with TRBJ2-4; possibly TRBD2 for D (5 bases). The V end was cut by 0 bases, the J end by 0 bases, with 15 bases between. The length of the CDR3 is 18 residues. Per the germline V gene, CDR1 is MNHEY and CDR2 is SVGEGT. CDR3 amino acids: CASSYSIGETLAKNIQYF. The CDR3 bases are TGTGCCAGCAGTTACTCGATCGGGGAGACGCTAGCCAAAAACATTCAGTACTTC.

The chain has TRBV6-2 or TRBV6-3 and TRBJ2-7; 8 bases match TRBD2. Germline trimming cut 0 bases from V and 3 bases from J; bases unmatched to any gene: 7. Germline V gene data show CDR1 as MNHEY and CDR2 as SVGEGT. The CDR3 is made up of 16 amino acids. This CDR3 is CASSYSTSEMHYEQYF. The CDR3 coding sequence is TGTGCCAGCAGTTACTCGACTAGCGAAATGCACTACGAGCAGTACTTC.

The chain links TRBV19 to TRBJ2-3; D is ambiguous. Trimming pared 5 bases from V and 5 bases from J, leaving 8 bases between. The length of the CDR3 is 12 residues. The germline V gene encodes CDR1 LNHDA and CDR2 SQIVND (reference sequence). The DNA of the CDR3 is TGTGCCAGTAGTGAAAAGAGAGATACGCAGTATTTT. It is translated as CASSEKRDTQYF.

V and J are TRBV29-1 and TRBJ1-1; 9 nucleotides line up with TRBD1. Germline CDR1 is SQVTM and CDR2 is ANQGSEA. The CDR3 consists of 13 residues. V gave up 7 bases and J gave up 2 bases; unmatched junction bases: 5. CDR3 in amino acids: CSAQGQGNTEAFF. The CDR3 coding sequence is TGCAGCGCCCAGGGACAGGGAAACACTGAAGCTTTCTTT.

The V and J genes are TRBV27 and TRBJ2-7; possibly TRBD1 for D (6 bases). V shed 6 bases and J shed 4 bases, with 19 bases lying between them. The germline CDR1 and CDR2 sequences are MNHEY and SMNVEV (reference sequence). The CDR3 totals 15 residues. Here the CDR3 DNA reads TGTGCCAGCAGGATGACAGGATCTCCTTTTTACGAGCAGTACTTC. Residues: CASRMTGSPFYEQYF.

The chain joins TRBV7-8 to TRBJ2-2, with TRBD2 matching 7 bases. The germline V gene encodes CDR1 SGHVS and CDR2 FQNEAQ. J gave up 2 bases and V 5 bases, and 8 bases lay outside the gene matches. CDR3 length: 16 residues. The chain's CDR3 is CASSQAGTTNTGELFF. The DNA of the CDR3 is TGTGCCAGCAGCCAGGCGGGGACTACTAACACCGGGGAGCTGTTTTTT.

Comments on this clone: Other DNA sequences from this sample encode an identical CDR3 as well. The gene calls are TRBV3-1 (or the pseudogene TRBV3-2) and TRBJ2-2, with 11 bases that match TRBD2. Germline CDR1 is LGHDT and CDR2 is YNNKEL (reference sequence). The V gene end was trimmed by 6 bases and the J gene end by 2 bases; junction bases not matched to a gene: 5. CDR3 length: 16 amino acids. Written as DNA, the CDR3 is TGTGCCAGCAGTCGGACTAGCGGGCCCAACACCGGGGAGCTGTTTTTT. Its protein product is CASSRTSGPNTGELFF.

The rearrangement uses TRBV4-1 and TRBJ2-7, with D unclear. Trimming stripped 0 bases from V and 0 bases from J, with 9 bases between. This CDR3 is built from 15 residues. Per germline, CDR1 MGHRA and CDR2 YSYEKL. The CDR3 DNA sequence: TGCGCCAGCAGCCAAGATTCTAGTCCCTCCTACGAGCAGTACTTC. It translates to CASSQDSSPSYEQYF.

The V gene is TRBV7-2, the J gene TRBJ2-7, with a possible D match to TRBD2 (5 bases). The CDR3 contains 15 residues. Germline CDR1 SGHTA, CDR2 FQGNSA. The germline V and J ends were trimmed by 4 bases and 4 bases, with 17 bases remaining between them. The CDR3 region is CASSSHPTGWYEQYF. The CDR3 DNA sequence: TGTGCCAGCAGCTCCCACCCCACGGGGTGGTACGAGCAGTACTTC. Supplemented by reference TRBV7-2 and TRBJ2-7, the full variable domain reads GAGVSQSPSNKVTEKGKDVELRCDPISGHTALYWYRQSLGQGLEFLIYFQGNSAPDKSGLPSDRFSAERTGGSVSTLTIQRTQQEDSAVYLCASSSHPTGWYEQYFGPGTRLTVT.

This clone was detected a few times. As DNA, the CDR3 is TGTGCCAGCAGCTCCGGGACAGGGGTAACTGGAAACACCATATATTTT. It is translated as CASSSGTGVTGNTIYF. The chain links TRBV6-6 to TRBJ1-3; 10 bases are shared with TRBD1. V shed 6 bases, J shed 2 bases, and the junction held 7 bases outside the gene matches. Germline CDR1 reads MNHNY; CDR2 reads SVGAGI (reference sequence). The CDR3 extends over 16 amino acids.

The chain joins TRBV7-9 to TRBJ2-7, with D tentatively TRBD2 (6 bases). The germline V gene encodes CDR1 SEHNR and CDR2 FQNEAQ (reference sequence). The germline V and J ends were trimmed by 1 base and 3 bases, with 13 bases remaining between them. There are 15 residues in the CDR3. The CDR3 sequence is CASSLGNSGIYEQYF. The CDR3 DNA reads TGTGCCAGCAGCTTAGGTAATAGCGGCATCTACGAGCAGTACTTC. Combining the CDR3 with reference TRBV7-9 and TRBJ2-7 gives the whole variable domain DTGVSQNPRHKITKRGQNVTFRCDPISEHNRLYWYRQTLGQGPEFLTYFQNEAQLEKSRLLSDRFSAERPKGSFSTLEIQRTEQGDSAMYLCASSLGNSGIYEQYFGPGTRLTVT.